The sample holds many counts of the clone carrying this TCR beta chain. What it binds is not known. The data were taken from a study of T-cell memory formation after mild COVID-19. Study-level results: Whereas later expanders leaned CD4+, clones contracting day 15 to 85 showed a balanced CD4/CD8 makeup.

This CDR3 region has 14 residues. V was pared by 6 bases and J by 4 bases, with 13 bases between. CDR1 is MNHNS, CDR2 SASEGT, per germline. Each CDR3 protein gets one entry after TCRdb re-called the 5' RACE reads with MiXCR. The table records hundreds of thousands of distinct CDR3 sequences, 17% of them present only once. The source material was PBMCs or a T cell subset sorted from them (not recorded which). This sequence was found in an adult woman who had mild COVID-19 (a few samples of this study predate the infection). Cell type and time point are not known. The chain uses TRBV6-1 and TRBJ1-5; D possibly corresponds to TRBD1 (6 bases). CDR3 sequence reads: CASRPYTGNQPQHF. The DNA for the CDR3 is TGTGCCAGCAGGCCGTACACAGGGAATCAGCCCCAGCATTTT.